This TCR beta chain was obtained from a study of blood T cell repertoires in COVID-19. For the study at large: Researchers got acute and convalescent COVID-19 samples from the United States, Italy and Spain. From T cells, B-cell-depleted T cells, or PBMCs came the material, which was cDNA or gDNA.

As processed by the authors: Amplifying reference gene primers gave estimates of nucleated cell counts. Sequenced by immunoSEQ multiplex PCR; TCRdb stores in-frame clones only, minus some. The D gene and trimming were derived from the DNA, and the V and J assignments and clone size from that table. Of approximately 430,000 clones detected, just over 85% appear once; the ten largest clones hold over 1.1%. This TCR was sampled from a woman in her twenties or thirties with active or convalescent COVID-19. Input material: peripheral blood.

The CDR3 loop reads CASRPRVQNTEAFF. The DNA for the CDR3 is TGTGCCAGCAGACCGAGAGTCCAGAACACTGAAGCTTTCTTT. The chain joins TRBV6-5 to TRBJ1-1; D is unresolved. Trimming removed 6 bases from V and 1 base from J, with 12 bases in between. CDR1 MNHEY and CDR2 SVGAGI come from the germline V gene. The CDR3 contains 14 residues.